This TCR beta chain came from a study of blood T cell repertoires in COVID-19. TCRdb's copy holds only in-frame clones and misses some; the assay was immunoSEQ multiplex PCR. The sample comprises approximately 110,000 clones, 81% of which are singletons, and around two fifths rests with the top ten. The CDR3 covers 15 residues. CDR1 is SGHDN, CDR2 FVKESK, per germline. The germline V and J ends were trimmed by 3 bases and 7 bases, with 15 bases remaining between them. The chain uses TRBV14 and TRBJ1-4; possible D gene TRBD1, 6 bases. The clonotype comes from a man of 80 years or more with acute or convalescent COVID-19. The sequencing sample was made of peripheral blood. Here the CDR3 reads CASSHRGTPLEKLFF. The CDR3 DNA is TGTGCCAGCAGCCATAGGGGGACACCGCTTGAAAAACTGTTTTTT.